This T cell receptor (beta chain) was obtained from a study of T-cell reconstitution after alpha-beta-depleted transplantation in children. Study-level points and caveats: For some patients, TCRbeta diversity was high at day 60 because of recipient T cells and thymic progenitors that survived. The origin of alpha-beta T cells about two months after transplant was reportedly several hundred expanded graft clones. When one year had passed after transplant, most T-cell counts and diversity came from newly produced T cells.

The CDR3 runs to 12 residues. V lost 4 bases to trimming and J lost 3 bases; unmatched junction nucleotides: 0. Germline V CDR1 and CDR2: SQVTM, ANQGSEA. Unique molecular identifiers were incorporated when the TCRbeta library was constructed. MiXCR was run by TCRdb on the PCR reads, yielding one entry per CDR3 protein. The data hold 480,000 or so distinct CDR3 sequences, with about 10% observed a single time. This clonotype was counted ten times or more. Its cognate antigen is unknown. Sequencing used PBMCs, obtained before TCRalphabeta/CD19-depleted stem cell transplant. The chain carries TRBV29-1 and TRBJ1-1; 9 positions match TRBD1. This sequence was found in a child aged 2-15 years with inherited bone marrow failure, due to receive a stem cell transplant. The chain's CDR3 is CSVGQGDTEAFF. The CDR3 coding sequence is TGCAGCGTTGGACAGGGGGACACTGAAGCTTTCTTT.